This is a list of T cell receptor beta chains from one sample in a study of cytomegalovirus exposure and HLA in healthy donors. The data were produced by immunoSEQ multiplex PCR, yet TCRdb's version contains in-frame clones alone and is incomplete. The repertoire table contains about 210,000 clones. The specimen was PBMCs. These receptors were taken from a woman aged 30 to 39 in good health and CMV-seropositive. Each CDR3 is given with its conserved first and last residue. The D gene is left open where the match is weak.

d_gene | j_gene | v_gene | CDR3aa | CDR3nt
. | TRBJ2-3 | TRBV19 | CASSIGGRTDTQYF | TGTGCCAGTAGTATAGGGGGGCGCACAGATACGCAGTATTTT
TRBD2 | TRBJ2-1 | TRBV14 | CASSTLGTSGYNEQFF | TGTGCCAGCAGTACACTTGGGACTAGCGGCTACAATGAGCAGTTCTTC
. | TRBJ2-7 | TRBV7-8 | CASSPQRAGTGEQYF | TGTGCCAGCAGCCCCCAAAGAGCGGGTACGGGTGAGCAGTACTTC
TRBD1 | TRBJ2-1 | TRBV5-1 | CASSLGGTGGYHEQFF | TGCGCCAGCAGCTTGGGGGGGACAGGGGGCTACCATGAGCAGTTCTTC
TRBD1 | TRBJ1-2 | TRBV6-5 | CASSYPGQGNGYTF | TGTGCCAGCAGTTATCCGGGACAGGGCAATGGCTACACCTTC
. | TRBJ2-7 | TRBV7-2 | CASSLRYEQYF | TGTGCCAGCAGCTTACGCTACGAGCAGTACTTC
TRBD2 | TRBJ2-1 | TRBV5-1 | CASSQAGGYNEQFF | TGCGCCAGCTCTCAAGCGGGAGGGTACAATGAGCAGTTCTTC
. | TRBJ2-1 | TRBV18 | CASSPIEIDLPEQFF | TGTGCCAGCTCACCAATTGAAATAGATCTACCCGAGCAGTTCTTC
. | TRBJ1-4 | TRBV14 | CASSPIQGSLGGGNEKLFF | TGTGCCAGCAGCCCAATTCAGGGATCCCTTGGGGGCGGTAATGAAAAACTGTTTTTT
TRBD1 | TRBJ2-3 | TRBV5-4 | CASSPTGQSTDTQYF | TGTGCCAGCAGCCCCACGGGACAGTCTACCGATACGCAGTATTTT
. | TRBJ1-3 | TRBV18 | CASSSGNTIYF | TGTGCCAGCTCATCAGGAAACACCATATATTTT
TRBD1 | TRBJ1-2 | TRBV5-1 | CASSRDRVGGYTF | TGCGCCAGCAGCCGGGACAGGGTAGGAGGCTACACCTTC
. | TRBJ1-1 | TRBV27 | CASSLRGRNTEAFF | TGTGCCAGCAGTTTACGGGGGAGGAACACTGAAGCTTTCTTT
TRBD1 | TRBJ2-4 | TRBV28 | CASSESRTGKNIQYF | TGTGCCAGCAGTGAGTCCCGGACAGGGAAAAACATTCAGTACTTC
. | TRBJ2-5 | TRBV2 | CASSEALRGSQETQYF | TGTGCCAGCAGTGAAGCGCTTCGGGGGTCGCAGGAGACCCAGTACTTC
TRBD2 | TRBJ2-7 | TRBV7-6 | CASSLEAGLAGHSYEQYF | TGTGCCAGCAGCTTAGAGGCGGGACTAGCGGGACACTCCTACGAGCAGTACTTC